This TCR beta chain was identified in a study of blood T cells in healthy people across ages. Study-level background: The capture of about one barcoded beta molecule per two T cells was achieved by template switching. Study observations and caveats: Leaving the PBMCs unsorted stopped any conclusive comparison of naive versus antigen-experienced cells.

The table lists this clonotype with a few counts. Its specificity is not known. Sample-barcoded 5' priming and a J-beta primer mix drove a second PCR of about 6 to 12 cycles. TCRdb processed the 5' RACE reads anew with MiXCR; each CDR3 protein has one entry. The sample carries about 650,000 distinct CDR3 sequences, approximately 30% recorded once. The CDR3 runs to 15 residues. Looked up from germline, CDR1 is SGHTA and CDR2 is FQGNSA. V lost 5 bases, J lost 1 base, and 12 bases lay in between. Sequences were obtained from blood. The chain employs TRBV7-2 and TRBJ1-3, with D hard to call. This clonotype originated in an elderly woman in good health. CDR3 nucleotide sequence: TGTGCCAGCAGCACGAGACGGTTTTCTGGAAACACCATATATTTT. Protein product: CASSTRRFSGNTIYF.